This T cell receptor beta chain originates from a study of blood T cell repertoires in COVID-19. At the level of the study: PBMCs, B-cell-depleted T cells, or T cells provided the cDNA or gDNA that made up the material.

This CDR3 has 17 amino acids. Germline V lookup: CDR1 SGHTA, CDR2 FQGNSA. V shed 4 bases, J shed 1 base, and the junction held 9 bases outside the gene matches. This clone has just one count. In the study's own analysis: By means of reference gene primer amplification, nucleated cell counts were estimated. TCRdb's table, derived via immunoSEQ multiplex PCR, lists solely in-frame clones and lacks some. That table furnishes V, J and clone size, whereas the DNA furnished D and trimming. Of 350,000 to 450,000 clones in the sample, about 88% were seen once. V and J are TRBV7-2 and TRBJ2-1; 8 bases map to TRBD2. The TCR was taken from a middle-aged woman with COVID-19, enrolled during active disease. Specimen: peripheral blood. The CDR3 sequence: CASSSPWGGRSYNEQFF. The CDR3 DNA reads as TGTGCCAGCAGCTCCCCTTGGGGCGGGAGGTCCTACAATGAGCAGTTCTTC.